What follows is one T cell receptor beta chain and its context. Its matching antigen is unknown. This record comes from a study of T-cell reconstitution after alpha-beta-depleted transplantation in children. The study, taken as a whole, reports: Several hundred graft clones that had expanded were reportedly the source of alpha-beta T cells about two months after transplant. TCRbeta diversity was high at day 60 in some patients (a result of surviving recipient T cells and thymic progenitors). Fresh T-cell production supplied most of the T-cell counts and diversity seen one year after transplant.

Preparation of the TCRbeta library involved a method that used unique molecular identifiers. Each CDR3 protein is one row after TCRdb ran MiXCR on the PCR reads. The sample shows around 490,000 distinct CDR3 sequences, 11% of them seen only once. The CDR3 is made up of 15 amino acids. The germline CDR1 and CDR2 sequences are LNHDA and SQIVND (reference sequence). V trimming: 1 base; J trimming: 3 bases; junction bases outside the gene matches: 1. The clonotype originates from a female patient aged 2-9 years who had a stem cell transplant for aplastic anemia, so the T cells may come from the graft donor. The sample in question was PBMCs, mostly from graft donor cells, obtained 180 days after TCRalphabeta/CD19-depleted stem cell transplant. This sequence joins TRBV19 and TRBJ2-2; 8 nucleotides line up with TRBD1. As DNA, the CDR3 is TGTGCCAGTAGTATAGGACAGGGGTACACCGGGGAGCTGTTTTTT. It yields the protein CASSIGQGYTGELFF.